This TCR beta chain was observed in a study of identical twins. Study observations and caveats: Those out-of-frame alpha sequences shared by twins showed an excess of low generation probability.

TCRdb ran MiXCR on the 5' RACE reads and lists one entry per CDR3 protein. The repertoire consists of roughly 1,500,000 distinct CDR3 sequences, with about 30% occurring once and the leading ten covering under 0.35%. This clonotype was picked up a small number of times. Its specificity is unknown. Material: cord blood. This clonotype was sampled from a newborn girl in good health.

The CDR3 region is CASSQGPKNIQYF. The CDR3 region has the DNA TGTGCCAGCAGCCAGGGACCCAAAAACATTCAGTACTTC. The V gene is TRBV3-1, the J gene TRBJ2-4; perhaps D is TRBD1 or TRBD2 (5 bases each). The CDR3 is 13 amino acids. CDR1 is LGHDT and CDR2 is YNNKEL in the germline V gene (reference sequence). Trimming stripped 3 bases from V and 2 bases from J, with 5 bases between.